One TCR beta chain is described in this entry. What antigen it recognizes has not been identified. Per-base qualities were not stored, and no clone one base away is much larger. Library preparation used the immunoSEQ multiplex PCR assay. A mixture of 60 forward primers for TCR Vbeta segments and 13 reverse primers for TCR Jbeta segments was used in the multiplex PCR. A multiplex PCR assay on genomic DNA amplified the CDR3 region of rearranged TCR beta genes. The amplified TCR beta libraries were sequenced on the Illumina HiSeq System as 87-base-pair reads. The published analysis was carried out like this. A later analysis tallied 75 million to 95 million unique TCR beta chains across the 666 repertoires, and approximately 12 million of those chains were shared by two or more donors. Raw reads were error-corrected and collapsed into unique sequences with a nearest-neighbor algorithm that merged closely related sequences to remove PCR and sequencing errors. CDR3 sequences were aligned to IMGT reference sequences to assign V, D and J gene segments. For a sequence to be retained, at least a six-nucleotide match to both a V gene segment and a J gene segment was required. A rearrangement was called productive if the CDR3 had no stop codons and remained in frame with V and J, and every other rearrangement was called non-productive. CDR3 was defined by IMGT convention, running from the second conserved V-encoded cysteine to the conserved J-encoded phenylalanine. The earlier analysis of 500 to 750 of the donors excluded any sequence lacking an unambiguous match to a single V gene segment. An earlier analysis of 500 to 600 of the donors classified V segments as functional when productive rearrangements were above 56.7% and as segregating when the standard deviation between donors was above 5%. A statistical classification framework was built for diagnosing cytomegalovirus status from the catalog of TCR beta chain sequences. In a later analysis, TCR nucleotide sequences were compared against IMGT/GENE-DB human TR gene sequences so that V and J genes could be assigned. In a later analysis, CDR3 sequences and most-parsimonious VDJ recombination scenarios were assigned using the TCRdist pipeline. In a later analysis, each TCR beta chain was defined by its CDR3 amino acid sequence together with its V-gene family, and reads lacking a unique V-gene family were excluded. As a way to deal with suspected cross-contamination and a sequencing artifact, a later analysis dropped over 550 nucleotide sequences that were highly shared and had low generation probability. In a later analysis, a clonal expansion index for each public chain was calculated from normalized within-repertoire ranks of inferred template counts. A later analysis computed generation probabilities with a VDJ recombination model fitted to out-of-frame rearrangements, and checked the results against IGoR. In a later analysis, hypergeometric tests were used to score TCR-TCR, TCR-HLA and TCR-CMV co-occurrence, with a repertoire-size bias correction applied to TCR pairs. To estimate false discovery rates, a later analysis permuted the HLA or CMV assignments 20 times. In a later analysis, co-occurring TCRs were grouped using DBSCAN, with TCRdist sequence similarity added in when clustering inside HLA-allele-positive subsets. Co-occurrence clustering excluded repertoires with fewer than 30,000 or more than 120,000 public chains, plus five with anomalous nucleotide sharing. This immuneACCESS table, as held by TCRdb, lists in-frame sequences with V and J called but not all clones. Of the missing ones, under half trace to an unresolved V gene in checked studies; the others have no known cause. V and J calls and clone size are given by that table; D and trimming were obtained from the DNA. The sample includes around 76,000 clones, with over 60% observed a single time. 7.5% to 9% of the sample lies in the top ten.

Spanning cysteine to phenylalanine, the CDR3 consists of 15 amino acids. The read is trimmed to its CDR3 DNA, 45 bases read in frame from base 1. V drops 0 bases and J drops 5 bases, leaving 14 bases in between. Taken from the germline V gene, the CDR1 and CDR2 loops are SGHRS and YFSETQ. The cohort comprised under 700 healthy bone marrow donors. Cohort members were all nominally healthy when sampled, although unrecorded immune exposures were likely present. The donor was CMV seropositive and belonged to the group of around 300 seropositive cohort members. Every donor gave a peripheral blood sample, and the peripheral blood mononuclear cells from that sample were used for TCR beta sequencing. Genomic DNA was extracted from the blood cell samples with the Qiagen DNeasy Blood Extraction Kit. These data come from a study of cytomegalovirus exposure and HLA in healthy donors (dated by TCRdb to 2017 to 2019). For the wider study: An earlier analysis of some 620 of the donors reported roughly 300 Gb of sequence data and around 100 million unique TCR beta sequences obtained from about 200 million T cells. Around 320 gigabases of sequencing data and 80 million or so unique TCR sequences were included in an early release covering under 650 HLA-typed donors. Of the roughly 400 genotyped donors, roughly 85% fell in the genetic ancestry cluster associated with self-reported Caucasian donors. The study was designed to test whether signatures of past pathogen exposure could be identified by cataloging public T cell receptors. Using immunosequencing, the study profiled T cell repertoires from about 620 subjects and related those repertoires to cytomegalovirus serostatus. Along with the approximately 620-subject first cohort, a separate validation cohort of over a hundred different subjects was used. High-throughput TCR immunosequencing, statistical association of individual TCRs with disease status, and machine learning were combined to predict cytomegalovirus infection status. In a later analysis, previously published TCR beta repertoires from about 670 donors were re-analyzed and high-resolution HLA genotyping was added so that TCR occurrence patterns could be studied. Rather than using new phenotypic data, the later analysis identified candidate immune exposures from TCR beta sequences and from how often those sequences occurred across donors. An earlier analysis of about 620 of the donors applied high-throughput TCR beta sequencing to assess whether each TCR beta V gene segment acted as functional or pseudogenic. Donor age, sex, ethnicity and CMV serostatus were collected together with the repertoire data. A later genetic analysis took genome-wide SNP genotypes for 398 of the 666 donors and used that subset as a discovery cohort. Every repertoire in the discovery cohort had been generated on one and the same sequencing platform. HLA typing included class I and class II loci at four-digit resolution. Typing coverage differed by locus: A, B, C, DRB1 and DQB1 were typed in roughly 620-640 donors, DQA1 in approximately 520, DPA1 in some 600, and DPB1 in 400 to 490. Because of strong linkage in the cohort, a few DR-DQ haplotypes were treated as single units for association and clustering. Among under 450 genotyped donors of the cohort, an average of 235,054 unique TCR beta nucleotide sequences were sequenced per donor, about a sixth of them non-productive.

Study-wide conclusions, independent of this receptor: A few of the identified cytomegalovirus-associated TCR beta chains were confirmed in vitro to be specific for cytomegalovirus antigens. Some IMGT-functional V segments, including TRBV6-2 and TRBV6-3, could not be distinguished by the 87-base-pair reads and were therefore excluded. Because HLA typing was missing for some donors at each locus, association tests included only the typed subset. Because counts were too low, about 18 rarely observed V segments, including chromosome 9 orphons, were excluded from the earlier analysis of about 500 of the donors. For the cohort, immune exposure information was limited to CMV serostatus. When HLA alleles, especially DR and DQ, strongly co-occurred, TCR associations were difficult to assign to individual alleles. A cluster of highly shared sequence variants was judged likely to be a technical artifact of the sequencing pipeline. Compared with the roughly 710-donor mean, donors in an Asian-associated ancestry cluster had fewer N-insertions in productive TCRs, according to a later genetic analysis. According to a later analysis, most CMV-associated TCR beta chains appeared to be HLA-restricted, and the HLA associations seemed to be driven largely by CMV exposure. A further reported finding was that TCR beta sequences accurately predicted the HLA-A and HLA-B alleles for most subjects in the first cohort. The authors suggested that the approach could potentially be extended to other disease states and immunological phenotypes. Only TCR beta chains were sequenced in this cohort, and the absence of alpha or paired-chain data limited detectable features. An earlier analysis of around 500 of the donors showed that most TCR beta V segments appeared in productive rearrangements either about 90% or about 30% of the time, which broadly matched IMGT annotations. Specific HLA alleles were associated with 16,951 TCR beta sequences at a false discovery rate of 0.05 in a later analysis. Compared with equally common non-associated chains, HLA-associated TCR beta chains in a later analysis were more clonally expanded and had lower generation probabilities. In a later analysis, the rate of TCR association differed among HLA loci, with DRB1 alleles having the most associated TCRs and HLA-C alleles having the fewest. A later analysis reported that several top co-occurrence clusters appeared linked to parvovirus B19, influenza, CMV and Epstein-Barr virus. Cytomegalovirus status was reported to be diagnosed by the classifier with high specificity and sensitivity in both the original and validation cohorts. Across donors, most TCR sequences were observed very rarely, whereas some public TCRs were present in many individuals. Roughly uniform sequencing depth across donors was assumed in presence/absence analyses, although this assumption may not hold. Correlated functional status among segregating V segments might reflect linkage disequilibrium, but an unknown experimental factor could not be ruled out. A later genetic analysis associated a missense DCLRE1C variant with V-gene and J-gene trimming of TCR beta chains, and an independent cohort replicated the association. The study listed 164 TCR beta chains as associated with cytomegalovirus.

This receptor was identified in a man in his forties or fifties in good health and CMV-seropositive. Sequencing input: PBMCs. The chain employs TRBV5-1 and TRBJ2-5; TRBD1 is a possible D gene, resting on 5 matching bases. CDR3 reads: CASSLAPGMTETQYF. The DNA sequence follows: TGCGCCAGCAGCTTGGCCCCAGGGATGACGGAGACCCAGTACTTC.